The T cell receptor (beta chain) under discussion was sequenced for a study of response to subunit inactivated influenza vaccine. This clonotype came up a few times. MiXCR was run by TCRdb on the RT-PCR reads, yielding one entry per CDR3 protein. The sample yields fewer than 550,000 distinct CDR3 sequences, about 25% seen once. V was pared by 3 bases and J by 4 bases, with 18 bases between. CDR3 size: 16 residues. CDR1 is SGHRS, CDR2 YFSETQ, per germline. This chain joins TRBV5-1 and TRBJ2-3, with a possible D match to TRBD1 (6 bases). The sequencing used CD4+ T cells sorted from PBMCs, collected approximately 5 days after vaccination. This TCR was recovered from a man between 45 and 60 years old who received an inactivated influenza vaccine. CDR3 nucleotides: TGCGCCAGCAGCTCTACGACCAGGACAGTTGCAGATACGCAGTATTTT. Translating gives CASSSTTRTVADTQYF.